The 18 T cell receptor beta chains below come from one sample, sequenced in a study of blood T cell repertoires in COVID-19 (dated by TCRdb to 2018 to 2021). Libraries were made using the immunoSEQ multiplex PCR assay. In TCRdb, the immuneACCESS table is reduced to in-frame sequences with V and J assigned. These tables do not hold every clone; where another copy was compared, an unresolved V gene accounts for under half, and the others remain unexplained. In all, the sample holds around 300,000 clones, and about nine tenths of those were seen once. 0.94% of the sample comes from the top ten. The material sequenced was peripheral blood. The origin of the receptors is a woman aged 40-49 years who had recovered from COVID-19.

V gene TRBV18 combines with J gene TRBJ1-1; tentatively, D is TRBD1 (5 bases). CDR1 is KGHSH and CDR2 is LQKENI in the germline V gene. Trimming took off 6 bases at V and 5 bases at J, with 13 bases between the two ends. This CDR3 comprises 13 residues. CDR3 amino acids: CASSLIGETEAFF. The CDR3 bases are TGTGCCAGCTCTCTCATAGGGGAAACTGAAGCTTTCTTT. Drawing the rest from reference TRBV18 and TRBJ1-1, the complete variable domain is NAGVMQNPRHLVRRRGQEARLRCSPMKGHSHVYWYRQLPEEGLKFMVYLQKENIIDESGMPKERFSAEFPKEGPSILRIQQVVRGDSAAYFCASSLIGETEAFFGQGTRLTVV.

This clone was observed a single time. The J gene is TRBJ1-6, the V gene TRBV5-4, with D maybe TRBD1 (5 bases). V was clipped by 0 bases and J by 5 bases, with 6 bases between them. Per germline, CDR1 SGHNT and CDR2 YYREEE (reference sequence). The CDR3 is 14 amino acids. CDR3 sequence reads: CASSLGTNNSPLHF. CDR3 bases: TGTGCCAGCAGCTTGGGGACAAATAATTCACCCCTCCACTTT.

The chain recombines TRBV15 with TRBJ2-5; 8 bases agree with TRBD2. This CDR3 comprises 16 residues. CDR1 LNHNV and CDR2 YYDKDF come from the germline V gene (reference sequence). With V trimmed by 2 bases and J by 0 bases, 5 bases remained unmatched. The CDR3: CATSRPGLENQETQYF. The CDR3 bases are TGTGCCACCAGCAGACCGGGACTAGAGAACCAAGAGACCCAGTACTTC.

The genes are TRBV19 and TRBJ2-7; possibly TRBD2 for D (7 bases). The ends were cut back, 8 bases at V and 2 bases at J, with 16 bases in the middle. Germline V gene lookup returns CDR1 LNHDA and CDR2 SQIVND (reference sequence). This CDR3 spans 14 amino acids. This chain's CDR3 is CASGKGGGPYEQYF. For the CDR3, the DNA is TGTGCCAGTGGAAAAGGGGGAGGGCCCTACGAGCAGTACTTC. The full variable domain, its missing parts supplied by reference TRBV19 and TRBJ2-7, is DGGITQSPKYLFRKEGQNVTLSCEQNLNHDAMYWYRQDPGQGLRLIYYSQIVNDFQKGDIAEGYSVSREKKESFPLTVTSAQKNPTAFYLCASGKGGGPYEQYFGPGTRLTVT.

The chain has TRBV5-1 and TRBJ1-1; D ambiguous. With 0 bases removed from V and 0 bases from J, the gap between germline ends came to 9 bases. From germline, CDR1 is SGHRS and CDR2 YFSETQ. This CDR3 has 15 residues. The CDR3 DNA follows: TGCGCCAGCAGCTTGGGGACTGGAATGAACACTGAAGCTTTCTTT. Protein sequence: CASSLGTGMNTEAFF.

V usage is TRBV7-8 and J usage is TRBJ1-2; TRBD1 is a possible D gene (5 bases). The CDR3 is made up of 14 amino acids. V was pared by 2 bases and J by 1 base, with 8 bases between. Per the germline V gene, CDR1 is SGHVS and CDR2 is FQNEAQ. For the CDR3, the DNA is TGTGCCAGCAGCTTATTCAGGGATAACTATGGCTACACCTTC. It encodes CASSLFRDNYGYTF.

The chain combines TRBV25-1 with TRBJ1-6; 10 nucleotides line up with TRBD1. The CDR3 runs to 15 residues. V lost 3 bases, J lost 8 bases, and 4 bases stayed unmatched. Germline CDR1 is MGHDK and CDR2 is SYGVNS. The CDR3 spells CASSERDRGDSPLHF. The CDR3 region has the DNA TGTGCCAGCAGTGAGAGGGACAGGGGAGATTCACCCCTCCACTTT.

V and J are TRBV7-6 and TRBJ2-1; 8 nucleotides match TRBD1. J gave up 0 bases and V 2 bases, and 6 bases lay outside the gene matches. The CDR3 is 17 residues long. The germline V gene has CDR1 SGHVS and CDR2 FNYEAQ. The CDR3 nucleotides are TGTGCCAGCAGCTTACCAAGGACAGGGAGCTCCTACAATGAGCAGTTCTTC. This translates into CASSLPRTGSSYNEQFF.

This chain joins TRBV2 and TRBJ2-3; 8 bases match TRBD2. V dropped 3 bases and J dropped 2; count of bases not matched to a gene: 7. Germline CDR1 is SNHLY and CDR2 is FYNNEI. The CDR3 sequence is 16 residues long. The CDR3 here is CASSDLPGGATDTQYF. CDR3 DNA sequence: TGTGCCAGCAGTGACCTCCCGGGAGGGGCCACAGATACGCAGTATTTT.

The V and J genes are TRBV5-5 and TRBJ1-1; tentative D call: TRBD1 (5 bases). Germline V gene lookup returns CDR1 SGHKS and CDR2 YYEKEE (reference sequence). V was pared by 5 bases and J by 0 bases, with 14 bases between. This CDR3 is 15 amino acids long. The CDR3: CASRPLGGVNTEAFF. The CDR3 DNA reads as TGTGCCAGCAGGCCCCTCGGGGGGGTGAACACTGAAGCTTTCTTT.

The chain joins TRBV29-1 to TRBJ1-1; D is ambiguous. The CDR3 contains 14 residues. CDR1 is SQVTM, CDR2 ANQGSEA, per germline. Deletions cut 3 bases from V and 4 bases from J, with 15 bases between. DNA for the CDR3: TGCAGCGTTGATGCGGGAAACGGAGGCACTGAAGCTTTCTTT. This gives the protein CSVDAGNGGTEAFF.

This sequence joins TRBV5-1 and TRBJ2-3; no firm D call. The CDR3 consists of 16 residues. The germline V gene has CDR1 SGHRS and CDR2 YFSETQ. V was pared by 1 base and J by 1 base, with 13 bases between. This chain's CDR3 is CASSLFISQGTDTQYF. CDR3 DNA: TGCGCCAGCAGCTTGTTTATATCGCAGGGCACAGATACGCAGTATTTT.

This sequence joins TRBV9 and TRBJ2-2; 12 positions agree with TRBD2. The V segment lost 2 bases and the J segment 0 bases; nucleotides outside the gene matches: 2. From germline, CDR1 is SGDLS and CDR2 YYNGEE. This CDR3 spans 17 amino acids. The DNA for the CDR3 is TGTGCCAGCAGCGTCGGGACTAGCGGGTCGAACACCGGGGAGCTGTTTTTT. Translated: CASSVGTSGSNTGELFF.

This sequence joins TRBV28 and TRBJ2-2, with D maybe TRBD1 (6 bases). Trimming cost V 7 bases and J 0 bases, with 15 bases left between them. The CDR3 has 16 amino acids. The germline V gene has CDR1 MDHEN and CDR2 SYDVKM. The CDR3 DNA sequence: TGTGCCAGCAAACAGTCCGGGACACCGAACACCGGGGAGCTGTTTTTT. Protein sequence: CASKQSGTPNTGELFF.

This chain connects TRBV4-1 to TRBJ2-7; 8 bases align to TRBD2. The CDR3 contains 16 residues. The germline gives CDR1 MGHRA, CDR2 YSYEKL. J gave up 3 bases and V 0 bases, and 7 bases lay outside the gene matches. The CDR3 is CASSQDEREYGYEQYF. CDR3 DNA sequence: TGCGCCAGCAGCCAAGATGAGCGGGAGTATGGCTACGAGCAGTACTTC.

The V call is TRBV2, the J call TRBJ2-7; 10 nucleotides align to TRBD1. The CDR3 covers 14 residues. Germline values: CDR1 SNHLY, CDR2 FYNNEI. J was trimmed by 4 bases and V by 6 bases; bases with no gene match: 6. The CDR3 loop is CASRTGGPGYEQYF. CDR3 coding DNA: TGTGCCAGCAGGACAGGGGGCCCAGGTTACGAGCAGTACTTC.

This clone was detected only once. The genes are TRBV7-9 and TRBJ2-7; D possibly corresponds to TRBD1 (6 bases). The length of the CDR3 is 13 residues. V gave up 5 bases and J gave up 3 bases, with 11 bases separating them. Germline CDR1 and CDR2: SEHNR and FQNEAQ (reference sequence). CDR3 loop: CASSTRDNYEQYF. The CDR3 nucleotides are TGTGCCAGCAGCACCCGGGACAACTACGAGCAGTACTTC.

The rearrangement joins TRBV27 to TRBJ1-1; perhaps TRBD1 as D (6 bases). This CDR3 is built from 13 residues. V was trimmed by 4 bases and J by 2 bases, leaving 8 bases between them. Germline values: CDR1 MNHEY, CDR2 SMNVEV (reference sequence). CDR3 nucleotides: TGTGCCAGCAGTTCAGGGGTTAACACTGAAGCTTTCTTT. It is translated as CASSSGVNTEAFF.